Reported below is one TCR beta chain. Its antigen remains unidentified. The data originate from a study of T cell responses to AZD1222 COVID-19 vaccine. General study points: Two AZD1222 administrations were followed by greater Spike-specific TCR breadth and depth. Among the donors, most were white British and more were female, and clonal diversity was possibly underestimated.

V dropped 2 bases and J dropped 3 bases, with 13 bases sitting between them. The CDR3 loop spans 15 amino acids. Germline CDR1 reads SEHNR; CDR2 reads FQNEAQ (reference sequence). Sequenced by immunoSEQ multiplex PCR; TCRdb stores in-frame clones only, minus some. The data contain 150,000 or so clones, 92% of them singletons. The sequencing used peripheral blood, collected on day 0 of AZD1222 vaccination. The gene calls are TRBV7-9 and TRBJ1-1; weak D call: TRBD1 (6 bases). The TCR was taken from an adult in good health. CDR3 in DNA: TGTGCCAGCAGCTTATCAGGGACAATGGACACTGAAGCTTTCTTT. Its translation: CASSLSGTMDTEAFF.